The 14 T cell receptor beta chains presented below share a single source sample, sequenced in a study of CD8 T cells in Susac syndrome. RNA totalling roughly 0.45 to 1 ug underwent reverse transcription with random hexamers. TCRdb itself ran the immunoSEQ multiplex PCR reads through MiXCR, one entry per CDR3 protein. The sample gives 160,000 or so distinct CDR3 sequences, around 95% of which show up once; about 0.15% is in the top ten. The sample comprised CD8+ T cells from PBMCs. All receptors derive from a human donor with multiple sclerosis.

The rearrangement joins TRBV2 to TRBJ2-3; D is undetermined. Germline CDR1 SNHLY, CDR2 FYNNEI. V was pared by 8 bases and J by 5 bases, with 14 bases between. This CDR3 region has 13 residues. The CDR3 here is CASAFGPVDTQYF. The CDR3 coding sequence is TGTGCCAGCGCTTTTGGGCCTGTAGATACGCAGTATTTT.

V usage is TRBV27 and J usage is TRBJ2-3; D is unresolved. This CDR3 has 16 amino acids. CDR1 and CDR2 from the germline V gene are MNHEY and SMNVEV (reference sequence). The ends were cut back, 0 bases at V and 2 bases at J, with 12 bases in the middle. CDR3 nucleotides: TGTGCCAGCAGTTTATCGGTGACCCAGTACACAGATACGCAGTATTTT. Amino acid sequence: CASSLSVTQYTDTQYF.

This clonotype showed up just once. This rearrangement joins TRBV12-3 or TRBV12-4 to TRBJ2-7; 7 bases agree with TRBD1. Trimming took 6 bases from V and 3 from J; bases not matched to a gene: 5. This CDR3 is 13 amino acids long. The DNA for the CDR3 is TGTGCCAGCAGAAGCACAGGGGACTACGAGCAGTACTTC. This gives the protein CASRSTGDYEQYF.

The gene calls are TRBV3-1 and TRBJ2-3, with 10 bases identical to TRBD2. Germline CDR1 and CDR2: LGHDT and YNNKEL (reference sequence). CDR3 length: 15 residues. V dropped 3 bases and J dropped 4; count of bases not matched to a gene: 4. CDR3 bases: TGTGCCAGCAGCCACCTCAGCGGGGGGGCAGATACGCAGTATTTT. This codes for CASSHLSGGADTQYF.

The chain uses TRBV27 and TRBJ1-2; D uncertain. CDR1 and CDR2 from the germline V gene are MNHEY and SMNVEV (reference sequence). The length of the CDR3 is 14 residues. V dropped 5 bases and J dropped 2 bases, with 12 bases sitting between them. CDR3 nucleotide sequence: TGTGCCAGCAGTGGCCCCGGAGGGAACTATGGCTACACCTTC. Translation gives CASSGPGGNYGYTF.

The chain couples TRBV18 to TRBJ2-1, with a possible D match to TRBD2 (6 bases). This CDR3 is built from 18 residues. The V gene lost 0 bases and the J gene lost 0 bases, with 15 bases spanning the gap. CDR1 KGHSH and CDR2 LQKENI come from the germline V gene. The CDR3 region has the DNA TGTGCCAGCTCACCACCGGGTTACGCGGGGAGCTCCTACAATGAGCAGTTCTTC. It encodes CASSPPGYAGSSYNEQFF.

The chain recombines TRBV12-3 or TRBV12-4 with TRBJ2-2; no definite D call. Trimming took 10 bases from V and 1 from J, leaving 7 bases between them. The CDR3 contains 12 residues. The CDR3 spells CAIQRNTGELFF. The CDR3 DNA is TGTGCCATACAGCGGAACACCGGGGAGCTGTTTTTT.

The chain carries TRBV7-9 and TRBJ2-2, with D perhaps TRBD1 (5 bases). Germline loops: CDR1 SEHNR, CDR2 FQNEAQ (reference sequence). V lost 0 bases, J lost 1 base, and 6 bases lay in between. This CDR3 contains 15 residues. CDR3 protein: CASSLAGENTGELFF. The CDR3 DNA reads as TGTGCCAGCAGCTTAGCAGGGGAGAACACCGGGGAGCTGTTTTTT.

This rearrangement joins TRBV9 to TRBJ1-6, with 7 bases lining up with TRBD1. The CDR3 extends over 16 amino acids. After removal of 3 bases from V and 4 bases from J, the junction contained 7 bases not matched to a gene. CDR1 SGDLS and CDR2 YYNGEE come from the germline V gene. For the CDR3, the DNA is TGTGCCAGCAGCGAGCGACAGGGACCTTATAATTCACCCCTCCACTTT. Protein sequence: CASSERQGPYNSPLHF.

The chain carries TRBV27 and TRBJ1-2; D perhaps matches TRBD1 (5 bases). Per germline, CDR1 MNHEY and CDR2 SMNVEV (reference sequence). Trimming took off 0 bases at V and 8 bases at J, with 16 bases between the two ends. The CDR3 consists of 15 residues. The CDR3 reads CASSLSSGIRDGYTF. The DNA for the CDR3 is TGTGCCAGCAGTTTATCTTCAGGGATCAGGGACGGCTACACCTTC.

This chain connects TRBV9 to TRBJ2-1; 11 bases map to TRBD2. Trimming cost V 2 bases and J 8 bases; bases outside gene matches: 9. The length of the CDR3 is 16 residues. In germline, CDR1 is SGDLS, CDR2 YYNGEE. DNA for the CDR3: TGTGCCAGCAGCGTCTTAGCGGGGGGGCTAACCGATGAGCAGTTCTTC. Translated, it gives CASSVLAGGLTDEQFF.

V usage is TRBV18 and J usage is TRBJ2-3; D may be TRBD2 (5 bases). This CDR3 contains 16 residues. Germline V CDR1 and CDR2: KGHSH, LQKENI. The V end was cut by 4 bases, the J end by 4 bases, with 18 bases between. CDR3 coding DNA: TGTGCCAGCTCACTCCGGTCGGGGATCAGACCAGATACGCAGTATTTT. This sequence encodes CASSLRSGIRPDTQYF.

The gene calls are TRBV12-3 or TRBV12-4 and TRBJ1-5; D call uncertain. V lost 6 bases and J 6 bases, leaving 12 bases between the germline ends. This CDR3 region has 13 residues. In nucleotides, the CDR3 is TGTGCCAGCAGCGATATGGAAGGTCAGCCCCAGCATTTT. Protein product: CASSDMEGQPQHF.

This clonotype was found once. The chain recombines TRBV28 with TRBJ1-6; no reliable D call. The germline V gene has CDR1 MDHEN and CDR2 SYDVKM. Trimming pared 8 bases from V and 14 bases from J, leaving 16 bases between. The CDR3 length is 12 residues. This chain's CDR3 is CASRQPPFSLHF. The CDR3, as DNA: TGTGCCAGCCGGCAGCCCCCTTTCTCCCTCCACTTT.